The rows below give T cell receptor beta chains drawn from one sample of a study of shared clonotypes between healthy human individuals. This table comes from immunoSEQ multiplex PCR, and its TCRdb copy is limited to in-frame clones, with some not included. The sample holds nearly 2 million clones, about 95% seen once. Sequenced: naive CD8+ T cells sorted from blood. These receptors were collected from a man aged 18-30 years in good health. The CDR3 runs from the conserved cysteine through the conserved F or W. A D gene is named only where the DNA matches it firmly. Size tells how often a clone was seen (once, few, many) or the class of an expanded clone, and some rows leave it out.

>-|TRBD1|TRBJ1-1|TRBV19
TGTGCCAGTAGTGTAGGACAGGGTGGCACTGAAGCTTTCTTT
CASSVGQGGTEAFF
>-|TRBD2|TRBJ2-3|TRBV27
TGTGCCAGCAGTTTAATAGCGGGGGGGCCTAGCACAGATACGCAGTATTTT
CASSLIAGGPSTDTQYF
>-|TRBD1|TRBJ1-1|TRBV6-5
TGTGCCAGCAGCCCGCCGGGACAGGGAAATGAAGCTTTCTTT
CASSPPGQGNEAFF
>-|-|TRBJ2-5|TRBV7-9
TGTGCCAGCAGCTCGACGGATCCGACTCAAGAGACCCAGTACTTC
CASSSTDPTQETQYF
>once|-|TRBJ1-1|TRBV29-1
TGCAGCGTTGCTACACGCATGAACACTGAAGCTTTCTTT
CSVATRMNTEAFF
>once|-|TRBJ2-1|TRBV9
TGTGCCAGCAGCGTGTCAGGAGACAATGAGCAGTTCTTC
CASSVSGDNEQFF
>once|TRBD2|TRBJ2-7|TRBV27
TGTGCCAGCAGTTCGGGACTAGCGGGGGCGGGATACGAGCAGTACTTC
CASSSGLAGAGYEQYF
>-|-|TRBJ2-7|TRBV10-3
TGTGCCATCGGGGAGGAGGGGAACGAGCAGTACTTC
CAIGEEGNEQYF
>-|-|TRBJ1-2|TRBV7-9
TGTGCCAGCAGCTCCGGACCTGCTTTGGGTGGCTACACCTTC
CASSSGPALGGYTF
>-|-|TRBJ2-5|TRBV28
TGTGCCAGCCATCCCGGGACTTACCGGGCCGGGACCCAGTACTTC
CASHPGTYRAGTQYF
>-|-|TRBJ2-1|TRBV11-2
TGTGCCAGCAGCTTAGCAACGTCCAGGAGCTCCTACAATGAGCAGTTCTTC
CASSLATSRSSYNEQFF
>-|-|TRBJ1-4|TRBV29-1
TGCAGCGCCATACCGGGGTTCCCTAATGAAAAACTGTTTTTT
CSAIPGFPNEKLFF
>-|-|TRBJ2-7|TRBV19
TGTGCCAGTAGTAACAGAGGCTCCTACGAGCAGTACTTC
CASSNRGSYEQYF
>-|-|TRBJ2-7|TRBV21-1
TGTGCCAGCACCAGTAGGGGGACAGGGGGACCAAACGTCGCCTACGAGCAGTACTTC
CASTSRGTGGPNVAYEQYF
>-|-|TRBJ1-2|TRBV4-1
TGCGCCAGCAGCCACGGGTGGGACTATGGCTACACCTTC
CASSHGWDYGYTF
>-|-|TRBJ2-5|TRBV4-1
TGCGCCAGCAGCCAAGATCGATCGAGGGTAAGGGAGACCCAGTACTTC
CASSQDRSRVRETQYF
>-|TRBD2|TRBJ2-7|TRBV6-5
TGTGCCAGCAGTGTTGGGACTAGCGGCGAGCAGTACTTC
CASSVGTSGEQYF
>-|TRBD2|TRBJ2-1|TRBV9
TGTGCCAGCAGCGTTGGGGGGGTAAACTACAATGAGCAGTTCTTC
CASSVGGVNYNEQFF
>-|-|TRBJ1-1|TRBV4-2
TGTGCCAGCAGCCAGGACTCAGCGAACACTGAAGCTTTCTTT
CASSQDSANTEAFF
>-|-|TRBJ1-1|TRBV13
TGTGCCAGCAGCTTGCCCAAGGACCCAAAGGGAGCTTTCTTT
CASSLPKDPKGAFF
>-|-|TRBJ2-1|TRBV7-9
TGTGCCAGCAGCCCGGACAGCCTAAGACTAAATGAGCAGTTCTTC
CASSPDSLRLNEQFF
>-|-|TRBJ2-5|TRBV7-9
TGTGCCAGCAGCTTAGCCCCTTTGGGAGGACGAAACATCGAGACCCAGTACTTC
CASSLAPLGGRNIETQYF
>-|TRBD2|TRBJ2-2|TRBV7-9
TGTGCCAGCAGCTTAGCTGCTAGCGGGCCGGTAAACACCGGGGAGCTGTTTTTT
CASSLAASGPVNTGELFF
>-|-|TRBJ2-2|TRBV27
TGTGCCAGCAGTCTCCAGGACACATCCGCCGGGGAGCTGTTTTTT
CASSLQDTSAGELFF
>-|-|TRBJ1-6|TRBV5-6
TGTGCCAGCAGCCCAGGGGTTAATTCACCCCTCCACTTT
CASSPGVNSPLHF
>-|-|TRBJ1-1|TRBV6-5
TGTGCCAGCAGCCCCTTCCTACGGAACACTGAAGCTTTCTTT
CASSPFLRNTEAFF
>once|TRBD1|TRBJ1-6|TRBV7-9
TGTGCCAGCAGCGCGGGACAGGGACTACCACCCCTCCACTTT
CASSAGQGLPPLHF
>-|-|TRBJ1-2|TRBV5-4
TGTGCCAGCAGCTCCGACCTAGGGGGGGGTGGCTACACCTTC
CASSSDLGGGGYTF
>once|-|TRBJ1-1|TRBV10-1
TGCGCCAGCAGTCCCGGAGGCACTGAAGCTTTCTTT
CASSPGGTEAFF
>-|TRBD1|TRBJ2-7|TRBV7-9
TGTGCCAGCAGCGCACCGGGACAGGGTGGCCACGAGCAGTACTTC
CASSAPGQGGHEQYF
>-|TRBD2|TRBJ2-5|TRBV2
TGTGCCAGCAGTGATCCCCACCTAGCGGGAGGGCCAGAGACCCAGTACTTC
CASSDPHLAGGPETQYF